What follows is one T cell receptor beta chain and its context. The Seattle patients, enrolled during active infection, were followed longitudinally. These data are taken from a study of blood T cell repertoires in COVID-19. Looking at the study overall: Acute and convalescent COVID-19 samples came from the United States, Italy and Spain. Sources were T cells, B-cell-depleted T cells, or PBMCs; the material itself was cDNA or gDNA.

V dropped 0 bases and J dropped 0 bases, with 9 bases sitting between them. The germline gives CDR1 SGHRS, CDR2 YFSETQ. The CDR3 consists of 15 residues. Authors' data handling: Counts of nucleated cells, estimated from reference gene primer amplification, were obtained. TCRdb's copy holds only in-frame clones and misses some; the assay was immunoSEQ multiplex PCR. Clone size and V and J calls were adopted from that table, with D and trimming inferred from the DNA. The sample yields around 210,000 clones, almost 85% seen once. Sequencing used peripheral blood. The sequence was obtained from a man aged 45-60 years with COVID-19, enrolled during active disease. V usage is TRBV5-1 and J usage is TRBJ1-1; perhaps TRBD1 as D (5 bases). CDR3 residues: CASSLVDRMNTEAFF. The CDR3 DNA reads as TGCGCCAGCAGCTTGGTAGACAGAATGAACACTGAAGCTTTCTTT.